A selection of T cell receptor beta chains follows, all from one sample in a study of cytomegalovirus exposure and HLA in healthy donors. Here immunoSEQ multiplex PCR was the method, and the copy in TCRdb shows in-frame clones only, minus some. The table shows 130,000 or so clones, with around 73% occurring only once. The sequencing sample was made of PBMCs. These receptors were taken from a female donor in good health and CMV-seronegative. Both conserved end residues are part of each CDR3. The order of the fields is V gene, J gene, clone size, D gene, CDR3 protein, CDR3 DNA. D genes are given only for firm matches. Expanded clones are given a class, and other clones once, few, many or no size at all.

v_call: TRBV2; j_call: TRBJ1-6; clone_size: .; d_call: TRBD1; cdr3_aa: CASSGGQGWSSYNSPLHF; cdr3_nt: TGTGCCAGCAGTGGAGGACAGGGATGGAGCTCCTATAATTCACCCCTCCACTTT
v_call: TRBV5-1; j_call: TRBJ1-5; clone_size: once; d_call: TRBD1; cdr3_aa: CASSLHTGDNQPQHF; cdr3_nt: TGCGCCAGCAGCCTCCATACAGGGGATAATCAGCCCCAGCATTTT
v_call: TRBV5-6; j_call: TRBJ1-1; clone_size: .; d_call: TRBD1; cdr3_aa: CASSLIQGDTEAFF; cdr3_nt: TGTGCCAGCAGCTTGATCCAGGGGGACACTGAAGCTTTCTTT
v_call: TRBV10-1; j_call: TRBJ1-2; clone_size: .; d_call: .; cdr3_aa: CASSELRNYGYTF; cdr3_nt: TGCGCCAGCAGTGAGTTGCGCAACTATGGCTACACCTTC
v_call: TRBV6-6; j_call: TRBJ1-1; clone_size: few; d_call: .; cdr3_aa: CASSYSRGTEAFF; cdr3_nt: TGTGCCAGCAGTTACTCTCGGGGCACTGAAGCTTTCTTT
v_call: TRBV6-6; j_call: TRBJ2-6; clone_size: .; d_call: .; cdr3_aa: CASMGGLGANVLTF; cdr3_nt: TGTGCCAGCATGGGTGGGCTTGGGGCCAACGTCCTGACTTTC
v_call: TRBV10-3; j_call: TRBJ1-4; clone_size: .; d_call: .; cdr3_aa: CAIRQGGGTNEKLFF; cdr3_nt: TGTGCCATCAGACAGGGAGGGGGAACTAATGAAAAACTGTTTTTT
v_call: TRBV29-1; j_call: TRBJ1-2; clone_size: once; d_call: .; cdr3_aa: CSVRGGADGGYTF; cdr3_nt: TGCAGCGTTCGTGGCGGGGCTGATGGCGGCTACACCTTC
v_call: TRBV19; j_call: TRBJ1-5; clone_size: .; d_call: TRBD1; cdr3_aa: CASSMRGGHSNQPQHF; cdr3_nt: TGTGCCAGTAGTATGCGAGGGGGCCATAGCAATCAGCCCCAGCATTTT
v_call: TRBV30; j_call: TRBJ2-7; clone_size: .; d_call: TRBD2; cdr3_aa: CAWSRTSGNYEQYF; cdr3_nt: TGTGCCTGGAGTCGGACTAGCGGGAACTACGAGCAGTACTTC
v_call: TRBV6-5; j_call: TRBJ2-1; clone_size: .; d_call: TRBD2; cdr3_aa: CASTPLARGINEQFF; cdr3_nt: TGTGCCAGCACCCCACTGGCGCGGGGGATCAATGAGCAGTTCTTC
v_call: TRBV7-4; j_call: TRBJ2-3; clone_size: .; d_call: .; cdr3_aa: CASSFYTADFTQYF; cdr3_nt: TGTGCCAGCAGCTTTTATACTGCGGATTTTACGCAGTATTTT
v_call: TRBV14; j_call: TRBJ2-3; clone_size: .; d_call: .; cdr3_aa: CASSQPSWRADTQYF; cdr3_nt: TGTGCCAGCAGCCAACCATCCTGGCGGGCAGATACGCAGTATTTT
v_call: TRBV7-9; j_call: TRBJ2-1; clone_size: .; d_call: TRBD1; cdr3_aa: CSSSLVDRGPVVQFF; cdr3_nt: TGTTCCAGCAGCTTAGTCGACAGGGGCCCTGTTGTGCAGTTCTTC
v_call: TRBV15; j_call: TRBJ1-3; clone_size: .; d_call: .; cdr3_aa: CATSRDRISGNTIYF; cdr3_nt: TGTGCCACCAGCAGAGACAGAATCTCTGGAAACACCATATATTTT
v_call: TRBV9; j_call: TRBJ2-3; clone_size: .; d_call: .; cdr3_aa: CASSVGGLPTDTQYF; cdr3_nt: TGTGCCAGCAGCGTAGGTGGACTACCTACAGATACGCAGTATTTT
v_call: TRBV19; j_call: TRBJ2-3; clone_size: .; d_call: TRBD2; cdr3_aa: CASSTRLAGGPRTDTQYF; cdr3_nt: TGTGCCAGTAGTACCCGACTAGCGGGAGGGCCTAGGACAGATACGCAGTATTTT
v_call: TRBV13; j_call: TRBJ2-1; clone_size: .; d_call: TRBD1; cdr3_aa: CASSLKAGTGYDNEQFF; cdr3_nt: TGTGCCAGCAGCTTAAAGGCCGGGACAGGGTACGACAATGAGCAGTTCTTC
v_call: TRBV29-1; j_call: TRBJ1-1; clone_size: .; d_call: TRBD1; cdr3_aa: CSVHRGQNTEAFF; cdr3_nt: TGCAGCGTTCACAGGGGACAGAACACTGAAGCTTTCTTT
v_call: TRBV27; j_call: TRBJ2-7; clone_size: .; d_call: .; cdr3_aa: CASSLSPGIGEQYF; cdr3_nt: TGTGCCAGCAGTTTATCGCCGGGGATAGGGGAGCAGTACTTC
v_call: TRBV30; j_call: TRBJ1-5; clone_size: .; d_call: .; cdr3_aa: CAWGHRVDQPQHF; cdr3_nt: TGTGCCTGGGGTCACAGGGTCGATCAGCCCCAGCATTTT
v_call: TRBV28; j_call: TRBJ1-4; clone_size: .; d_call: TRBD1; cdr3_aa: CASSRAGQGASNEKLFF; cdr3_nt: TGTGCCAGCAGCCGCGCGGGACAGGGGGCATCTAATGAAAAACTGTTTTTT
v_call: TRBV6-1; j_call: TRBJ1-3; clone_size: .; d_call: TRBD1; cdr3_aa: CASRATGTAGNTIYF; cdr3_nt: TGTGCCAGCAGGGCCACCGGGACAGCTGGAAACACCATATATTTT
v_call: TRBV19; j_call: TRBJ2-7; clone_size: .; d_call: TRBD1; cdr3_aa: CASSTRQGDYEQYF; cdr3_nt: TGTGCCAGTAGTACAAGACAGGGAGATTACGAGCAGTACTTC
v_call: TRBV12-1; j_call: TRBJ2-1; clone_size: .; d_call: .; cdr3_aa: CASSLTEGYNEQFF; cdr3_nt: TGTGCCAGCAGCCTAACCGAGGGCTACAATGAGCAGTTCTTC
v_call: TRBV5-1; j_call: TRBJ1-1; clone_size: few; d_call: .; cdr3_aa: CASSPLGRANTEAFF; cdr3_nt: TGCGCCAGCAGCCCCCTAGGCAGAGCTAACACTGAAGCTTTCTTT